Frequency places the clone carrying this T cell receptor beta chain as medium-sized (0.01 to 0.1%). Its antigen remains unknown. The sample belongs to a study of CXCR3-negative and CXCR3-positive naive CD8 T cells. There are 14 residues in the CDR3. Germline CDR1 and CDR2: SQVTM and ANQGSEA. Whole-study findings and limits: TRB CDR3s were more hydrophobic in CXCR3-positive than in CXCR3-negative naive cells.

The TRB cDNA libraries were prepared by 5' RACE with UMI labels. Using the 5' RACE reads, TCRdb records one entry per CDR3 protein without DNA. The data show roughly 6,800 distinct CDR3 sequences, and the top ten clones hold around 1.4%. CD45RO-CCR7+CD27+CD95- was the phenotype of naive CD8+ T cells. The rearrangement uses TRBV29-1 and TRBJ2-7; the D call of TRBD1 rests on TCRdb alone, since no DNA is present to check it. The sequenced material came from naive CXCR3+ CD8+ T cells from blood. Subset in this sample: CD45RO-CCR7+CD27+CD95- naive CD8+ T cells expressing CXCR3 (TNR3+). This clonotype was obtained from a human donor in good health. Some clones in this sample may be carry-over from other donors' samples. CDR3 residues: CSVLMTGAPYEQYF.